This note documents a single T cell receptor beta chain sequence. The antigen is unknown. This same CDR3 is encoded by further DNA sequences in the sample. This entry is derived from a study of shared clonotypes between healthy human individuals. Study conclusions and caveats: Represented genetic and exposure-history diversity was restricted by having few donors. The authors sampled blood alone, and tissue repertoires likely differ. Naive subsets tended to show greater estimated richness than memory subsets.

Naive CD8 populations comprised CD45RO-negative cells positively selected for CCR7, excluding terminally differentiated effector memory CD45RA+ cells. All donors qualified as healthy HIV-negative adults and had experienced no recent acute infections or vaccinations. V lost 3 bases and J 2 bases, leaving 7 bases between the germline ends. CDR1 MDHEN and CDR2 SYDVKM come from the germline V gene. The CDR3 has 13 amino acids. Produced via immunoSEQ multiplex PCR; TCRdb's table is partial and in-frame only. Here the sample spans around 700,000 clones, roughly 94% being singletons. This chain joins TRBV28 and TRBJ1-1; D gene uncertain. This receptor was identified in a man younger than 45 in good health. Material for sequencing was naive CD8+ T cells sorted from blood. Here the CDR3 DNA reads TGTGCCAGCAGTTTTCGAGTTAACACTGAAGCTTTCTTT. Encoded protein: CASSFRVNTEAFF.